Below are 25 T cell receptor beta chains sequenced from a single sample in a study of blood T cell repertoires in COVID-19. Generated by immunoSEQ multiplex PCR, the TCRdb table keeps only in-frame clones and is missing some. The repertoire includes roughly 300,000 clones, approximately 90% of them detected once, and approximately 2% sits in the top ten. Material for sequencing was peripheral blood. These receptors originate from a woman aged 25 to 39 with COVID-19, enrolled during active disease.

This chain connects TRBV5-1 to TRBJ2-7; 10 nucleotides agree with TRBD2. Trimming removed 3 bases from V and 6 bases from J; junction bases left unmatched: 12. The CDR3 extends over 16 amino acids. The germline CDR1 and CDR2 sequences are SGHRS and YFSETQ. CDR3 in DNA: TGCGCCAGCAGCTGGAGCACGTCTAGCGGGAGCGGCGAGCAGTACTTC. It is translated as CASSWSTSSGSGEQYF.

The genes are TRBV28 and TRBJ1-5, with a weak D call TRBD1 (6 bases). Trimming removed 2 bases at V and 1 base at J, with 18 bases between. The CDR3 contains 18 residues. Germline CDR1 reads MDHEN; CDR2 reads SYDVKM. This CDR3 is CASSLLSQGRGSNQPQHF. In nucleotides, the CDR3 is TGTGCCAGCAGTTTACTGTCCCAGGGGAGGGGGAGCAATCAGCCCCAGCATTTT.

The J gene is TRBJ2-7, the V gene TRBV7-9; D ambiguous. Per germline, CDR1 SEHNR and CDR2 FQNEAQ (reference sequence). With 5 bases removed from V and 0 bases from J, the gap between germline ends came to 11 bases. The CDR3 totals 14 residues. The CDR3 protein is CASSPDRSSYEQYF. The CDR3 nucleotides read TGTGCCAGCAGCCCAGATCGGAGCTCCTACGAGCAGTACTTC.

The rearrangement links TRBV19 to TRBJ2-2; D is undetermined. Germline values: CDR1 LNHDA, CDR2 SQIVND (reference sequence). This CDR3 comprises 15 residues. Trimming pared 3 bases from V and 1 base from J, leaving 9 bases between. For the CDR3, the DNA is TGTGCCAGTAGTATGGCCTCCTTGAACACCGGGGAGCTGTTTTTT. This sequence encodes CASSMASLNTGELFF.

This clone was observed once. CDR3 amino acids: CSVVGTSGADTQYF. As DNA, the CDR3 is TGCAGCGTTGTTGGTACTAGTGGGGCAGATACGCAGTATTTT. The rearrangement uses TRBV29-1 and TRBJ2-3, with D possibly being TRBD2 (5 bases). Germline-derived CDR1 and CDR2 are SQVTM and ANQGSEA. V was trimmed by 4 bases and J by 4 bases, leaving 15 bases between them. The CDR3 spans 14 residues.

The chain combines TRBV27 with TRBJ2-1; 12 positions agree with TRBD2. This CDR3 is 17 amino acids long. Germline assignment: CDR1 MNHEY and CDR2 SMNVEV (reference sequence). With V trimmed by 7 bases and J by 5 bases, 12 bases remained unmatched. For the CDR3, the DNA is TGTGCCAGCACTAACCGGGGGACTAGCGGGTTCCACAATGAGCAGTTCTTC. This sequence encodes CASTNRGTSGFHNEQFF.

V is TRBV30 and J is TRBJ2-3; 11 bases are a match to TRBD2. CDR1 is GTSNPN and CDR2 is SVGIG in the germline V gene (reference sequence). This CDR3 is 14 amino acids long. J was trimmed by 4 bases and V by 3 bases; bases with no gene match: 3. For the CDR3, the DNA is TGTGCCTGGAGACTAGCGGGAGTCCCAGATACGCAGTATTTT. Translated, it gives CAWRLAGVPDTQYF.

By its share, this clone is medium-sized. This sequence joins TRBV10-3 and TRBJ2-1; the D gene is possibly TRBD2 (5 bases). Trimming pared 4 bases from V and 2 bases from J, leaving 9 bases between. CDR1 is ENHRY, CDR2 SYGVKD, per germline. The length of the CDR3 is 14 residues. The CDR3 reads CAISVRSAYNEQFF. For the CDR3, the DNA is TGTGCCATCAGTGTTCGTAGCGCCTACAATGAGCAGTTCTTC.

This rearrangement joins TRBV6-6 to TRBJ2-3, with 10 bases matching TRBD2. The V segment lost 5 bases and the J segment 6 bases; nucleotides outside the gene matches: 8. CDR1 is MNHNY, CDR2 SVGAGI, per germline (reference sequence). This CDR3 is 15 amino acids long. This CDR3 is CASSRTSGVADTQYF. The DNA for the CDR3 is TGTGCCAGCAGTCGGACTAGCGGAGTCGCGGATACGCAGTATTTT.

The V gene is TRBV2, the J gene TRBJ1-3; 9 bases match TRBD1. This CDR3 is built from 14 residues. Germline V gene data show CDR1 as SNHLY and CDR2 as FYNNEI. V gave up 7 bases and J gave up 4 bases; unmatched junction bases: 5. The CDR3 DNA reads TGTGCCAGCACCGGGGACAGGGTCGGAAACACCATATATTTT. The encoded protein is CASTGDRVGNTIYF.

This clone was observed a few times. The V and J genes are TRBV27 and TRBJ2-4; TRBD1 matches at 8 bases. CDR1 and CDR2 from the germline V gene are MNHEY and SMNVEV (reference sequence). This CDR3 comprises 15 residues. The J segment lost 9 bases and the V segment lost 6 bases, leaving 13 bases of the junction unmatched. CDR3 nucleotide sequence: TGTGCCAGCAGCCAGAACCGGGACAGGACTGGCATTCAGTACTTC. It specifies CASSQNRDRTGIQYF.

The chain carries TRBV9 and TRBJ1-2, with D maybe TRBD1 (5 bases). The V gene lost 3 bases and the J gene lost 4 bases, with 16 bases spanning the gap. The CDR3 is 15 amino acids. In germline, CDR1 is SGDLS, CDR2 YYNGEE. In DNA form, the CDR3 reads TGTGCCAGCAGCGCGGACCCGACGGACACCTATGGCTACACCTTC. Its translation is CASSADPTDTYGYTF.

This chain joins TRBV9 and TRBJ2-2; the D gene is possibly TRBD1 (5 bases). Germline lookup yields CDR1 SGDLS and CDR2 YYNGEE. V was shortened by 0 bases and J by 8 bases, with 11 bases between the two germline ends. CDR3 length: 14 amino acids. This CDR3 is CASSVAKGKGELFF. CDR3 nucleotide sequence: TGTGCCAGCAGCGTAGCTAAGGGGAAGGGGGAGCTGTTTTTT.

V is TRBV5-1 and J is TRBJ1-4, with 8 bases that match TRBD1. The length of the CDR3 is 14 residues. Germline CDR1 and CDR2: SGHRS and YFSETQ. Germline trimming cut 4 bases from V and 5 bases from J; bases unmatched to any gene: 4. CDR3 nucleotides: TGCGCCAGCAGCGGGGACAGGTTAAATGAAAAACTGTTTTTT. Protein: CASSGDRLNEKLFF.

This chain uses TRBV27 with TRBJ2-7; 10 bases are a match to TRBD2. Germline V gene sequence: CDR1 MNHEY, CDR2 SMNVEV (reference sequence). The CDR3 is 15 residues long. V was clipped by 2 bases and J by 5 bases; unmatched bases: 6. CDR3: CASSLLAGVGHEQYF. CDR3 sequence (DNA): TGTGCCAGCAGTTTACTAGCGGGAGTGGGCCACGAGCAGTACTTC.

The chain couples TRBV9 to TRBJ2-3; TRBD2 is a possible D gene (6 bases). The CDR3 length is 14 residues. CDR1 and CDR2 (germline): SGDLS, YYNGEE. The germline V and J ends were trimmed by 4 bases and 6 bases, with 15 bases remaining between them. CDR3 coding DNA: TGTGCCAGCAGCCGTACGACGGGAGTCGATACGCAGTATTTT. It yields the protein CASSRTTGVDTQYF. Filled out from reference TRBV9 and TRBJ2-3, the complete variable domain reads DSGVTQTPKHLITATGQRVTLRCSPRSGDLSVYWYQQSLDQGLQFLIQYYNGEERAKGNILERFSAQQFPDLHSELNLSSLELGDSALYFCASSRTTGVDTQYFGPGTRLTVL.

This sequence joins TRBV27 and TRBJ1-1; D not resolved. The CDR3 has 15 residues. The germline V gene encodes CDR1 MNHEY and CDR2 SMNVEV (reference sequence). V was trimmed by 0 bases and J by 0 bases, leaving 8 bases between them. The CDR3 DNA reads as TGTGCCAGCAGTTTATCGCGACTAGTGAACACTGAAGCTTTCTTT. It specifies CASSLSRLVNTEAFF.

The chain links TRBV7-9 to TRBJ2-7, with D possibly TRBD2 on 5 matching bases. This CDR3 contains 12 residues. V lost 6 bases, J lost 3 bases, and 9 bases lay in between. Germline loops: CDR1 SEHNR, CDR2 FQNEAQ (reference sequence). This CDR3 is CASSFSGYEQYF. In DNA form, the CDR3 reads TGTGCCAGCAGTTTCAGCGGCTACGAGCAGTACTTC.

Points on this clone: Germline is not matched at one junction end, which may reflect a read error. The rearrangement links TRBV12-5 to TRBJ1-5; D unclear. The CDR3 is 16 residues long. Germline CDR1 and CDR2: LGHNT and FRNRAP. The CDR3 region is CASGLVLGRDNQPQHF. The CDR3 DNA follows: TGTGCTAGTGGTTTGGTACTAGGGAGAGACAATCAACCCCAGCATTTT.

This clone was observed once. The genes are TRBV5-6 and TRBJ2-4; TRBD1 might be the D (5 bases). The CDR3 is 16 amino acids. V gave up 4 bases and J gave up 0 bases, with 14 bases separating them. Germline loops: CDR1 SGHDT, CDR2 YYEEEE. The CDR3 region is CASSLGQTVAKNIQYF. CDR3 bases: TGTGCCAGCAGCCTTGGACAAACGGTAGCCAAAAACATTCAGTACTTC.

The chain combines TRBV12-3 or TRBV12-4 with TRBJ1-2; D unresolved. The germline V and J ends were trimmed by 5 bases and 7 bases, with 11 bases remaining between them. The CDR3 is 12 amino acids. The CDR3 reads CASSTLQVGYTF. The CDR3 DNA sequence: TGTGCCAGCAGTACGTTACAAGTTGGCTACACCTTC.

This chain joins TRBV19 and TRBJ1-2; 11 bases are shared with TRBD1. The germline V gene encodes CDR1 LNHDA and CDR2 SQIVND (reference sequence). V trimming: 6 bases; J trimming: 7 bases; junction bases outside the gene matches: 10. The CDR3 runs 15 residues. In nucleotides, the CDR3 is TGTGCCAGTAGCCCCGGGACAGGGGGTTGGACTGGCTACACCTTC. It yields the protein CASSPGTGGWTGYTF.

CDR3 nucleotides: TGTGCCAGCAGCCCCCCGGGACAGAAGGCCCGATATGAAAAACTGTTTTTT. This sequence encodes CASSPPGQKARYEKLFF. The chain carries TRBV3-1 (or the pseudogene TRBV3-2) and TRBJ1-4; TRBD1 matches at 7 bases. V lost 4 bases to trimming and J lost 6 bases; unmatched junction nucleotides: 14. Germline V CDR1 and CDR2: LGHDT, YNNKEL (reference sequence). The CDR3 contains 17 residues.

This rearrangement joins TRBV2 to TRBJ2-7, with a possible D match to TRBD1 (6 bases). This CDR3 has 15 residues. The ends were cut back, 8 bases at V and 3 bases at J, with 20 bases in the middle. From germline, CDR1 is SNHLY and CDR2 FYNNEI. CDR3 region: CASPAERGSNYEQYF. DNA for the CDR3: TGTGCCAGCCCCGCGGAGAGGGGGTCAAACTACGAGCAGTACTTC. Full variable domain (missing parts from reference TRBV2 and TRBJ2-7): EPEVTQTPSHQVTQMGQEVILRCVPISNHLYFYWYRQILGQKVEFLVSFYNNEISEKSEIFDDQFSVERPDGSNFTLKIRSTKLEDSAMYFCASPAERGSNYEQYFGPGTRLTVT.

The sample holds one count of this clone. The chain employs TRBV11-2 and TRBJ1-6, with 10 bases fitting TRBD1. CDR3 size: 15 residues. Per the germline V gene, CDR1 is SGHAT and CDR2 is FQNNGV. The trim removed 5 bases at V and 7 bases at J, leaving 5 bases unmatched. The CDR3 region has the DNA TGTGCCAGCAGCCCCCCGGGACAGGGGAATTCACCCCTCCACTTT. It is translated as CASSPPGQGNSPLHF.